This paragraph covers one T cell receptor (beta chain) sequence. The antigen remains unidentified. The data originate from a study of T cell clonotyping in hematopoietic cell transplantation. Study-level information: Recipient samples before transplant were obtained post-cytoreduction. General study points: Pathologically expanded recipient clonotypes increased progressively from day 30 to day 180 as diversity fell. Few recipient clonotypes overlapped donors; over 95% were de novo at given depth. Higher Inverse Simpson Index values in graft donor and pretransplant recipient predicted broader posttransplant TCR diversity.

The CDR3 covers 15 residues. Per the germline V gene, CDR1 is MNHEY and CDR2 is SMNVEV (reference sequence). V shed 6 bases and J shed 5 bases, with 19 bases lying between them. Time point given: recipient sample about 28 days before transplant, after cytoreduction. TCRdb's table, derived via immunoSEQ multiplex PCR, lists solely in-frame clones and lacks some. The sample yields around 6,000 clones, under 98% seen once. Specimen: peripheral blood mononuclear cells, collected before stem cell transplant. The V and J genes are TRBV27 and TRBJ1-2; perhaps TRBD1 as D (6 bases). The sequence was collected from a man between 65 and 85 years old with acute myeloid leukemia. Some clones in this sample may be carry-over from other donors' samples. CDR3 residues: CASSPRQALLYGYTF. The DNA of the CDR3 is TGTGCCAGCAGCCCCCGACAGGCGTTATTGTATGGCTACACCTTC.